The clone carrying this T cell receptor (beta chain) was observed at least ten times. This may be a read error: a much more frequent sequence differs by one nucleotide. This sample was taken from a study of tumor-infiltrating lymphocytes in primary liver carcinoma. Study details: Men and women, 30 to 69 years of age, made up the patients.

The CDR3 has 15 residues. CDR1 and CDR2 (germline): SGHAT, FQNNGV. A constant-region primer primed TCR beta cDNA synthesis from 450 to 550 ng of total RNA. Researchers made the TCR beta libraries by running three nested multiplex PCR rounds with slightly modified ARM-PCR. PCR rounds one and two used TRBV1-TRBV30 forward primers with a C-beta reverse primer for approximately 10 cycles each. TCRdb reprocessed the multiplex PCR reads with MiXCR, giving one entry per CDR3 protein. The sample shows 300,000 to 350,000 distinct CDR3 sequences, about 50% of them seen only once. They got blood RNA out of unsorted whole blood and also pulled out germline DNA. There were only treatment-naive patients, all with chronic HBV infection.

The genes are TRBV11-2 and TRBJ2-1; weak D call: TRBD2 (6 bases). The source is a woman in her twenties or thirties with primary liver carcinoma and hepatitis B virus infection. Sequencing used peripheral blood. The CDR3 nucleotides read TGTGCCAGCAGCCAGAGACTAGAATTCTACAATGGGCAGTTCTTC. Translated: CASSQRLEFYNGQFF.